The sequence of this T cell receptor beta chain was determined in a study of T cells after yellow fever vaccination. Study as a whole: Low-cell-number fractions were prepared with SMART-Seq v4 Ultra Low Input. General observations from the study: Secondary responses were weaker yet peaked faster, day 5 versus 15.

On this clonotype: Its antigen is unknown.

TCRdb ran MiXCR on the 5' RACE reads and lists one entry per CDR3 protein. Counted here are about 340,000 distinct CDR3 sequences, approximately 12% occurring once; the ten biggest clones make up roughly 3.1%. The CDR3 has 14 residues. The TCR originated in a young man who received the YFV17D yellow fever vaccine. The sample was CD4+ T cells sorted from PBMCs, taken 15 days after the yellow fever booster vaccination. The J gene is TRBJ1-1, the V gene TRBV21-1; the D call in the table, TRBD1, was not verified against the DNA. TRBV21-1 is a documented pseudogene. CDR3 in DNA: TGTGCCAGCAGCAAAGCGGAGGGGGCCACTGAAGCTTTCTTT. Protein sequence: CASSKAEGATEAFF.